This T cell receptor beta chain originates from a study of control samples from healthy donors and cancer patients. From germline, CDR1 is MGHDK and CDR2 SYGVNS. V gave up 3 bases and J gave up 4 bases; unmatched junction bases: 8. The CDR3 has 16 residues. Profiling relied on immunoSEQ multiplex PCR, and the TCRdb table lists in-frame clones only, not all of them. The sample has approximately 190,000 clones. The V call is TRBV25-1, the J call TRBJ2-4; TRBD2 aligns across 8 bases. Sequences were obtained from blood. The receptor was derived from a woman younger than 45 in good health. The CDR3 is CASSDDAGGKKNIQYF. The CDR3 coding sequence is TGTGCCAGCAGTGACGACGCGGGGGGTAAAAAAAACATTCAGTACTTC.